This TCR beta chain was captured in a study of control samples from healthy donors and cancer patients. The CDR3 is 15 amino acids. Germline assignment: CDR1 SGHRS and CDR2 YFSETQ. Unmatched junction bases numbered 4, after V lost 4 bases and J lost 4 bases. The table came from immunoSEQ multiplex PCR; TCRdb's copy has only in-frame clones and leaves some out. Here the sample spans some 40,000 clones, around 94% being singletons. The TCR comes from a man aged 60 to 75 in good health. Sample: blood. The rearrangement uses TRBV5-1 and TRBJ2-7, with 14 bases that match TRBD2. The CDR3 DNA follows: TGCGCCAGCAGCCTAGGGACTAGCGGGAGTTACGAGCAGTACTTC. This gives the protein CASSLGTSGSYEQYF.